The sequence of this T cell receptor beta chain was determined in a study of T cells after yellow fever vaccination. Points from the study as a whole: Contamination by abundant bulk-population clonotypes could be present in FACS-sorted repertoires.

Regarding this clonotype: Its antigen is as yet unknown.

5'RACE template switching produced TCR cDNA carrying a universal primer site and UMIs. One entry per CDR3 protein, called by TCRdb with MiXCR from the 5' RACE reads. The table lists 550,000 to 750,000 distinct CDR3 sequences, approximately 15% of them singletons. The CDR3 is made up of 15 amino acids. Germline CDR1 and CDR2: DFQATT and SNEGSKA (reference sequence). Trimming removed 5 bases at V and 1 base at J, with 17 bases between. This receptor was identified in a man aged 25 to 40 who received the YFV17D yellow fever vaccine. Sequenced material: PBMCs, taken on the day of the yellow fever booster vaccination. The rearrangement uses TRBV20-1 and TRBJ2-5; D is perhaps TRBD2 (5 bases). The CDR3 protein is CSAYVPSGAQETQYF. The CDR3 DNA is TGCAGTGCTTACGTCCCAAGCGGAGCCCAAGAGACCCAGTACTTC.